Below are 29 T cell receptor beta chains sequenced from a single sample in a study of CD8 T cells in ankylosing spondylitis. TCRdb re-called the 5' RACE reads with MiXCR, one entry per CDR3 protein. The sample has under 250,000 distinct CDR3 sequences, about 30% seen once. Sequencing was carried out using blood, either unsorted or a sorted T cell fraction (not recorded which). These receptors originate from a male donor with ankylosing spondylitis or in good health (not recorded which).

V usage is TRBV7-9 and J usage is TRBJ2-6; 9 nucleotides line up with TRBD1. This CDR3 comprises 17 residues. Looked up from germline, CDR1 is SEHNR and CDR2 is FQNEAQ (reference sequence). With 2 bases clipped from V and 2 bases from J, the junction kept 4 bases outside the gene matches. CDR3 in amino acids: CASSLTGGIPGANVLTF. The CDR3 DNA reads TGTGCCAGCAGCTTAACAGGGGGCATACCTGGGGCCAACGTCCTGACTTTC.

This clonotype has only a few counts. The rearrangement uses TRBV20-1 and TRBJ1-2, with TRBD1 matching over 7 bases. In germline, CDR1 is DFQATT, CDR2 SNEGSKA (reference sequence). The length of the CDR3 is 14 residues. The V segment lost 5 bases and the J segment 8 bases; nucleotides outside the gene matches: 14. CDR3 in DNA: TGCAGTGCTTCTTCGGGGAAGGGGGCTTTCGGCTACACCTTC. The encoded protein is CSASSGKGAFGYTF.

This clonotype was recorded a few times. The chain has TRBV11-2 and TRBJ2-3, with 7 bases identical to TRBD1. V lost 1 base and J lost 4; bases outside the gene matches: 8. Germline CDR1 and CDR2: SGHAT and FQNNGV. The CDR3 covers 16 residues. The CDR3 nucleotides are TGTGCCAGCAGCTTAGGGACCGACAGGGCCTCAGATACGCAGTATTTT. Amino acid sequence: CASSLGTDRASDTQYF. Together with reference TRBV11-2 and TRBJ2-3, the CDR3 gives the full variable domain: EAGVAQSPRYKIIEKRQSVAFWCNPISGHATLYWYQQILGQGPKLLIQFQNNGVVDDSQLPKDRFSAERLKGVDSTLKIQPAKLEDSAVYLCASSLGTDRASDTQYFGPGTRLTVL.

CDR3 region: CASSLAVQQFF. CDR3 in DNA: TGTGCCAGCAGCTTAGCTGTTCAGCAGTTCTTC. The genes are TRBV7-9 and TRBJ2-1, with D hard to call. The germline gives CDR1 SEHNR, CDR2 FQNEAQ (reference sequence). The CDR3 is 11 residues long. With 0 bases removed from V and 11 bases from J, the gap between germline ends came to 5 bases.

This clonotype was detected a few times. V gene TRBV20-1 combines with J gene TRBJ2-7, with a tentative D call TRBD1 (6 bases). CDR3 length equals 13 residues. The germline V gene encodes CDR1 DFQATT and CDR2 SNEGSKA (reference sequence). V was trimmed by 6 bases and J by 3 bases, leaving 15 bases between them. The CDR3 sequence: CSAPLPGHYEQYF. For the CDR3, the DNA is TGCAGTGCGCCGCTTCCGGGACACTACGAGCAGTACTTC.

The genes are TRBV5-6 and TRBJ2-7; TRBD1 aligns across 10 bases. CDR3 size: 14 residues. Unmatched junction bases numbered 5, after V lost 5 bases and J lost 3 bases. Germline CDR1 is SGHDT and CDR2 is YYEEEE. The CDR3 spells CASSEGQGFYEQYF. Here the CDR3 DNA reads TGTGCCAGCAGTGAGGGACAGGGGTTCTACGAGCAGTACTTC. The entire variable domain, with the rest obtained from reference TRBV5-6 and TRBJ2-7, is as follows: DAGVTQSPTHLIKTRGQQVTLRCSPKSGHDTVSWYQQALGQGPQFIFQYYEEEERQRGNFPDRFSGHQFPNYSSELNVNALLLGDSALYLCASSEGQGFYEQYFGPGTRLTVT.

This chain connects TRBV9 to TRBJ1-2; D uncertain. The CDR3 is made up of 14 amino acids. The V gene's germline CDR1 is SGDLS and CDR2 YYNGEE. V was pared by 2 bases and J by 3 bases, with 11 bases between. CDR3 coding DNA: TGTGCCAGCAGCGTCACCGGGGAGGACTATGGCTACACCTTC. It specifies CASSVTGEDYGYTF.

This rearrangement joins TRBV7-9 to TRBJ2-1; D unresolved. Trimming pared 3 bases from V and 7 bases from J, leaving 19 bases between. Germline V CDR1 and CDR2: SEHNR, FQNEAQ (reference sequence). The CDR3 covers 16 residues. The CDR3 bases are TGTGCCAGCAGCTTCCCCCTTCTCTCGGTGAGGAATGAGCAGTTCTTC. Amino acids: CASSFPLLSVRNEQFF.

The chain carries TRBV12-3 or TRBV12-4 and TRBJ1-1; D gene ambiguous. Trimming stripped 5 bases from V and 0 bases from J, with 10 bases between. The CDR3 runs 14 residues. In DNA, the CDR3 is TGTGCCAGCAGTACAACGGTCATGAACACTGAAGCTTTCTTT. This encodes CASSTTVMNTEAFF.

This clonotype was observed a handful of times. The V call is TRBV27, the J call TRBJ1-5, with 7 positions matching TRBD1. Trimming cost V 9 bases and J 5 bases; bases outside gene matches: 7. The CDR3 sequence is 13 residues long. Germline loops: CDR1 MNHEY, CDR2 SMNVEV (reference sequence). This CDR3 reads CASGQAYYQPQHF. The CDR3, as DNA: TGTGCCAGTGGACAGGCTTACTATCAGCCCCAGCATTTT.

The rearrangement joins TRBV30 to TRBJ2-3, with D perhaps TRBD1 or TRBD2 (6 bases each). CDR3 length equals 16 residues. Germline loops: CDR1 GTSNPN, CDR2 SVGIG (reference sequence). Trimming left V 2 bases short and J 5 bases short, with 20 bases between. CDR3 region: CAWSSTGLFLQDTQYF. CDR3 DNA: TGTGCCTGGAGTTCGACAGGACTATTCCTGCAAGATACGCAGTATTTT.

The J gene is TRBJ2-2, the V gene TRBV6-1; D is unresolved. Germline V gene sequence: CDR1 MNHNS, CDR2 SASEGT. The CDR3 extends over 11 amino acids. The ends were cut back, 7 bases at V and 2 bases at J, with 2 bases in the middle. The CDR3 DNA is TGTGCCAGCACAAACACCGGGGAGCTGTTTTTT. Its translation is CASTNTGELFF.

The V gene is TRBV5-1, the J gene TRBJ2-1, with 7 bases aligning to TRBD2. Looked up from germline, CDR1 is SGHRS and CDR2 is YFSETQ. This CDR3 is 14 amino acids long. Trimming cost V 1 base and J 7 bases; bases outside gene matches: 5. CDR3 amino acids: CASSLYAGVNEQFF. As DNA, the CDR3 is TGCGCCAGCAGCTTGTATGCGGGGGTAAATGAGCAGTTCTTC.

Only a few counts were recorded for this clonotype. One junction end does not reproduce the germline sequence, and a read error may be involved. The rearrangement links TRBV20-1 to TRBJ2-7; tentatively, D is TRBD2 (6 bases). The CDR3 is 12 residues long. The V gene's germline CDR1 is DFQATT and CDR2 SNEGSKA (reference sequence). The CDR3 region has the DNA TGCAGTGCTAGAGAAGGGGACCTAAGGGAGGACTTC. Translating gives CSAREGDLREDF.

The rearrangement uses TRBV12-3 or TRBV12-4 and TRBJ1-2; D remains unclear. Trimming took off 3 bases at V and 8 bases at J, with 10 bases between the two ends. This CDR3 is built from 12 residues. The CDR3 is CASSFGREGYTF. The CDR3 DNA sequence: TGTGCCAGCAGTTTCGGCCGGGAAGGCTACACCTTC.

This rearrangement joins TRBV20-1 to TRBJ2-2; D ambiguous. The V end lost 4 bases, the J end lost 1 base, and 10 bases lay between the germline ends. Germline V CDR1 and CDR2: DFQATT, SNEGSKA (reference sequence). The length of the CDR3 is 14 residues. The DNA of the CDR3 is TGCAGTGCTAAGAGACTCCTGAACACCGGGGAGCTGTTTTTT. Translating it yields CSAKRLLNTGELFF.

This clonotype was recorded once. The V call is TRBV27, the J call TRBJ2-7; D gene ambiguous. With 2 bases removed from V and 3 bases from J, the gap between germline ends came to 11 bases. The CDR3 has 14 amino acids. Germline V gene data show CDR1 as MNHEY and CDR2 as SMNVEV (reference sequence). Here the CDR3 reads CASSLRPLGYEQYF. DNA for the CDR3: TGTGCCAGCAGTTTACGACCCCTGGGCTACGAGCAGTACTTC.

In its sample, this clonotype was seen a few times. This sequence joins TRBV6-5 and TRBJ2-2; TRBD1 is a possible D gene (6 bases). The CDR3 is 14 amino acids. Trimming took 2 bases from V and 3 from J, leaving 7 bases between them. Per germline, CDR1 MNHEY and CDR2 SVGAGI. The CDR3 here is CASSYGQYTGELFF. Here the CDR3 DNA reads TGTGCCAGCAGTTACGGACAGTACACCGGGGAGCTGTTTTTT.

In its sample, this clonotype was seen a few times. The chain carries TRBV7-9 and TRBJ2-6, with D possibly called TRBD1 or TRBD2 (5 bases each). The length of the CDR3 is 16 residues. The ends were cut back, 1 base at V and 0 bases at J, with 7 bases in the middle. Germline CDR1 and CDR2: SEHNR and FQNEAQ (reference sequence). The CDR3 protein is CASSLEGSSGANVLTF. CDR3 in DNA: TGTGCCAGCAGCTTAGAGGGGAGCTCTGGGGCCAACGTCCTGACTTTC.

This clonotype was seen a handful of times. The V and J genes are TRBV12-3 or TRBV12-4 and TRBJ2-5; tentative D call: TRBD2 (6 bases). With 3 bases removed from V and 5 bases from J, the gap between germline ends came to 13 bases. CDR3 length: 14 amino acids. CDR3 sequence (DNA): TGTGCCAGCAGTTTGACTACCGGAGGGGAGACCCAGTACTTC. Its translation: CASSLTTGGETQYF.

This clonotype was seen more than once but under ten times. This chain links TRBV10-3 with TRBJ1-2; D ambiguous. V was trimmed by 0 bases and J by 4 bases, leaving 15 bases between them. Germline CDR1 reads ENHRY; CDR2 reads SYGVKD. This CDR3 comprises 16 residues. The CDR3 protein is CAISESAQTHAYGYTF. The CDR3 coding sequence is TGTGCCATCAGTGAGTCAGCACAGACTCATGCCTATGGCTACACCTTC.

The chain recombines TRBV6-5 with TRBJ1-4; D remains ambiguous. There are 14 residues in the CDR3. Germline assignment: CDR1 MNHEY and CDR2 SVGAGI. The ends were cut back, 4 bases at V and 6 bases at J, with 12 bases in the middle. CDR3 in DNA: TGTGCCAGCAGTTCTTGGGATACGGATGAAAAACTGTTTTTT. Its translation is CASSSWDTDEKLFF.

This chain uses TRBV12-3 or TRBV12-4 with TRBJ2-1; TRBD2 matches at 9 bases. The CDR3 extends over 17 amino acids. The trim removed 6 bases at V and 5 bases at J, leaving 14 bases unmatched. CDR3 residues: CASSQPGGGGADNEQFF. The CDR3 DNA follows: TGTGCCAGCAGCCAGCCTGGGGGCGGGGGGGCAGACAATGAGCAGTTCTTC.

J is TRBJ1-2 and V is TRBV28; TRBD1 agrees at 9 bases. The CDR3 length is 13 residues. V dropped 9 bases and J dropped 4; count of bases not matched to a gene: 6. Looked up from germline, CDR1 is MDHEN and CDR2 is SYDVKM. The CDR3, as DNA: TGTGCCAGTACAGGGGGCATCGGCTATGGCTACACCTTC. This codes for CASTGGIGYGYTF.

This chain links TRBV20-1 with TRBJ2-1; 14 bases align to TRBD2. This CDR3 is built from 17 residues. Germline assignment: CDR1 DFQATT and CDR2 SNEGSKA (reference sequence). V trimming: 6 bases; J trimming: 6 bases; junction bases outside the gene matches: 13. Here the CDR3 DNA reads TGCAGTGCGAGACTAGCGGGGGGGCCTAGGCAAGGCAATGAGCAGTTCTTC. Translating it yields CSARLAGGPRQGNEQFF.

This clonotype has a count of ten or more. The chain employs TRBV20-1 and TRBJ2-1; TRBD2 aligns across 10 bases. This CDR3 has 14 amino acids. Germline assignment: CDR1 DFQATT and CDR2 SNEGSKA (reference sequence). V was clipped by 4 bases and J by 1 base; unmatched bases: 1. Here the CDR3 reads CSAKRGGSYNEQFF. The CDR3 coding sequence is TGCAGTGCTAAGCGGGGGGGATCCTACAATGAGCAGTTCTTC.

This clonotype turned up a few times. The chain uses TRBV7-8 and TRBJ1-2; 9 positions agree with TRBD1. This CDR3 has 17 residues. With V trimmed by 6 bases and J by 0 bases, 11 bases remained unmatched. Per germline, CDR1 SGHVS and CDR2 FQNEAQ. The CDR3 spells CASRPGTGLQANYGYTF. In DNA form, the CDR3 reads TGTGCCAGCAGGCCAGGGACAGGGCTACAAGCTAACTATGGCTACACCTTC.

This clonotype has a handful of counts. The chain has TRBV6-1 and TRBJ2-1; D possibly corresponds to TRBD2 (5 bases). The CDR3 loop spans 15 amino acids. CDR1 and CDR2 from the germline V gene are MNHNS and SASEGT. The V end lost 1 base, the J end lost 4 bases, and 11 bases lay between the germline ends. This chain's CDR3 is CASSEGRGSYNEQFF. CDR3 in DNA: TGTGCCAGCAGTGAAGGGAGAGGGTCTTACAATGAGCAGTTCTTC.

V and J are TRBV5-4 and TRBJ2-2; D gene ambiguous. Between the trimmed V and J ends, which lost 0 bases and 2 bases, there was a span of 8 bases. Germline values: CDR1 SGHNT, CDR2 YYREEE (reference sequence). The CDR3 length is 15 residues. The CDR3 loop reads CASSLVTRNTGELFF. The CDR3 bases are TGTGCCAGCAGCTTGGTGACAAGAAACACCGGGGAGCTGTTTTTT.